A selection of T cell receptor beta chains follows, all from one sample in a study of response to subunit inactivated influenza vaccine. TCRdb independently ran MiXCR on the RT-PCR reads; one entry per CDR3 protein. There are over 400,000 distinct CDR3 sequences in the sample; 10% to 15% occur only once, and around 12% lies in the top ten. The material was PBMCs from blood, obtained 45 days after vaccination. These receptors came from a man in his forties or fifties who received an inactivated influenza vaccine. The CDR3 runs from the conserved cysteine through the conserved F or W. The order of the fields is CDR3 protein, CDR3 DNA, V gene, J gene, D gene, clone size. The D gene is left open where the match is weak. Size values are once, few and many counts, or a class for expanded clones, and some rows have none.

CDR3 protein: CSVGQLQETQYF
CDR3 DNA: TGCAGCGTTGGCCAGCTACAAGAGACCCAGTACTTC
V gene: TRBV29-1
J gene: TRBJ2-5
D gene: .
clone size: .

CDR3 protein: CATSRGRDEQYF
CDR3 DNA: TGTGCCACCAGCAGAGGCAGGGACGAGCAGTACTTC
V gene: TRBV15
J gene: TRBJ2-7
D gene: .
clone size: .

CDR3 protein: CSASPGGNEQFF
CDR3 DNA: TGCAGTGCTAGTCCGGGTGGCAATGAGCAGTTCTTC
V gene: TRBV20-1
J gene: TRBJ2-1
D gene: .
clone size: few

CDR3 protein: CASSLDPSGIYNEQFF
CDR3 DNA: TGCGCCAGCAGCTTGGATCCTAGCGGGATATACAATGAGCAGTTCTTC
V gene: TRBV5-1
J gene: TRBJ2-1
D gene: TRBD2
clone size: few

CDR3 protein: CASSYSGRDASREQYF
CDR3 DNA: TGTGCCAGCAGTTACTCTGGCAGGGACGCTTCGAGGGAGCAGTACTTC
V gene: TRBV6-2/TRBV6-3
J gene: TRBJ2-7
D gene: .
clone size: few

CDR3 protein: CSASGTSGRLNNEQFF
CDR3 DNA: TGCAGTGCTTCTGGGACTAGCGGGAGGCTTAACAATGAGCAGTTCTTC
V gene: TRBV20-1
J gene: TRBJ2-1
D gene: TRBD2
clone size: many

CDR3 protein: CSATGLAGGPYEQYF
CDR3 DNA: TGCAGTGCTACTGGACTAGCGGGAGGGCCCTACGAGCAGTACTTC
V gene: TRBV20-1
J gene: TRBJ2-7
D gene: TRBD2
clone size: .

CDR3 protein: CASSLTGNQPQHF
CDR3 DNA: TGTGCCAGCAGCTTGACAGGGAATCAGCCCCAGCATTTT
V gene: TRBV5-5
J gene: TRBJ1-5
D gene: .
clone size: many

CDR3 protein: CTFCFGSVGGRIPYNEQFF
CDR3 DNA: TGTACCTTCTGCTTTGGGTCTGTCGGCGGGAGGATACCCTACAATGAGCAGTTCTTC
V gene: TRBV2
J gene: TRBJ2-1
D gene: TRBD2
clone size: .

CDR3 protein: CASSSRGGRYSNQPQHF
CDR3 DNA: TGTGCCAGCAGCTCGAGGGGGGGTCGGTATAGCAATCAGCCCCAGCATTTT
V gene: TRBV5-5
J gene: TRBJ1-5
D gene: .
clone size: few

CDR3 protein: CSMRLRLAGVGDEQFF
CDR3 DNA: TGCAGCATGCGCCTCCGACTAGCGGGAGTTGGGGATGAGCAGTTCTTC
V gene: TRBV29-1
J gene: TRBJ2-1
D gene: TRBD2
clone size: few

CDR3 protein: CASSTPPGTPGDEQYF
CDR3 DNA: TGTGCCAGTAGTACCCCCCCCGGGACGCCTGGGGACGAGCAGTACTTC
V gene: TRBV19
J gene: TRBJ2-7
D gene: .
clone size: .

CDR3 protein: CASSGDGNQPQHF
CDR3 DNA: TGTGCCAGCAGCGGAGACGGGAATCAGCCCCAGCATTTT
V gene: TRBV7-2
J gene: TRBJ1-5
D gene: .
clone size: few

CDR3 protein: CASSPERDWARYEQYF
CDR3 DNA: TGTGCCAGCAGCCCAGAACGGGACTGGGCCCGCTACGAGCAGTACTTC
V gene: TRBV14
J gene: TRBJ2-7
D gene: .
clone size: few

CDR3 protein: CASSARRGATNEKLFF
CDR3 DNA: TGTGCCAGCAGCGCCCGTAGGGGTGCAACTAATGAAAAACTGTTTTTT
V gene: TRBV7-8
J gene: TRBJ1-4
D gene: .
clone size: .

CDR3 protein: CASSGTVQGEQFF
CDR3 DNA: TGTGCCAGCAGCGGGACAGTACAGGGCGAGCAGTTCTTC
V gene: TRBV3-1
J gene: TRBJ2-1
D gene: TRBD1
clone size: .

CDR3 protein: CSVFHSSGEKLFF
CDR3 DNA: TGCAGCGTTTTCCACAGTTCGGGTGAAAAACTGTTTTTT
V gene: TRBV29-1
J gene: TRBJ1-4
D gene: .
clone size: .

CDR3 protein: CSVDWTGAANGYTF
CDR3 DNA: TGCAGCGTTGATTGGACAGGGGCCGCCAATGGCTACACCTTC
V gene: TRBV29-1
J gene: TRBJ1-2
D gene: TRBD1
clone size: few

CDR3 protein: CASTLTDVPDTQYF
CDR3 DNA: TGTGCCAGCACCCTAACGGACGTCCCAGATACGCAGTATTTT
V gene: TRBV6-2/TRBV6-3
J gene: TRBJ2-3
D gene: .
clone size: many

CDR3 protein: CASSYTPGTGGSQPQHF
CDR3 DNA: TGTGCCAGCAGTTATACCCCCGGGACAGGGGGCAGTCAGCCCCAGCATTTT
V gene: TRBV6-2/TRBV6-3
J gene: TRBJ1-5
D gene: TRBD1
clone size: .

CDR3 protein: CASSSTSGVSYEQYF
CDR3 DNA: TGTGCCAGCAGCTCTACTAGCGGGGTATCCTACGAGCAGTACTTC
V gene: TRBV7-9
J gene: TRBJ2-7
D gene: TRBD2
clone size: many

CDR3 protein: CATSDTGRAGELFF
CDR3 DNA: TGTGCCACCAGTGACACCGGCAGGGCCGGGGAGCTGTTTTTT
V gene: TRBV24-1
J gene: TRBJ2-2
D gene: .
clone size: few

CDR3 protein: CSAKKRRDVDYEQYF
CDR3 DNA: TGCAGTGCAAAAAAGCGCAGGGACGTGGACTACGAGCAGTACTTC
V gene: TRBV20-1
J gene: TRBJ2-7
D gene: .
clone size: few

CDR3 protein: CASSYLAASEAGGEQFF
CDR3 DNA: TGTGCCAGCAGTTACCTGGCGGCTAGCGAGGCGGGCGGTGAGCAGTTCTTC
V gene: TRBV6-2/TRBV6-3
J gene: TRBJ2-1
D gene: .
clone size: .

CDR3 protein: CASSQDLAGLWKAGELFF
CDR3 DNA: TGCGCCAGCAGCCAAGATCTGGCGGGACTGTGGAAAGCCGGGGAGCTGTTTTTT
V gene: TRBV4-3
J gene: TRBJ2-2
D gene: .
clone size: .

CDR3 protein: CASSTRTSGTNTGELFF
CDR3 DNA: TGTGCCAGCAGTACCCGGACTAGCGGGACGAACACCGGGGAGCTGTTTTTT
V gene: TRBV6-1
J gene: TRBJ2-2
D gene: TRBD2
clone size: .

CDR3 protein: CASSPPSLREYF
CDR3 DNA: TGTGCCAGCAGTCCCCCCAGCCTCCGCGAGTACTTC
V gene: TRBV28
J gene: TRBJ2-7
D gene: .
clone size: .

CDR3 protein: CSANGRGAFATNEKLFF
CDR3 DNA: TGCAGTGCTAATGGGCGAGGGGCCTTTGCAACTAATGAAAAACTGTTTTTT
V gene: TRBV20-1
J gene: TRBJ1-4
D gene: .
clone size: many

CDR3 protein: CASSLGGYSYEQYF
CDR3 DNA: TGTGCCAGCAGCTTGGGCGGCTACTCCTACGAGCAGTACTTC
V gene: TRBV5-5
J gene: TRBJ2-7
D gene: .
clone size: few

CDR3 protein: CASSPRGLAGQETQYF
CDR3 DNA: TGTGCCAGCAGCCCTCGGGGACTAGCGGGGCAAGAGACCCAGTACTTC
V gene: TRBV9
J gene: TRBJ2-5
D gene: TRBD2
clone size: .

CDR3 protein: CASSLKRGGQIETQYF
CDR3 DNA: TGTGCCAGCAGTTTAAAGCGGGGGGGCCAAATTGAGACCCAGTACTTC
V gene: TRBV12-3/TRBV12-4
J gene: TRBJ2-5
D gene: TRBD2
clone size: few

CDR3 protein: CSARDGTETKNIQYF
CDR3 DNA: TGCAGTGCTAGAGATGGGACAGAAACCAAAAACATTCAGTACTTC
V gene: TRBV20-1
J gene: TRBJ2-4
D gene: TRBD1
clone size: few

CDR3 protein: CASSGTNYGYTF
CDR3 DNA: TGTGCCAGCTCCGGGACCAATTATGGCTACACCTTC
V gene: TRBV12-3/TRBV12-4
J gene: TRBJ1-2
D gene: .
clone size: .

CDR3 protein: CASSESEGGWYEQYF
CDR3 DNA: TGCGCCAGCAGTGAGTCGGAAGGGGGTTGGTACGAGCAGTACTTC
V gene: TRBV10-2
J gene: TRBJ2-7
D gene: .
clone size: few

CDR3 protein: CASTALGLLNEQFF
CDR3 DNA: TGCGCCAGCACAGCCCTGGGACTTCTCAATGAGCAGTTCTTC
V gene: TRBV5-1
J gene: TRBJ2-1
D gene: .
clone size: .

CDR3 protein: CASIRRGSLYEQYF
CDR3 DNA: TGTGCCAGCATCCGGAGGGGATCTCTCTACGAGCAGTACTTC
V gene: TRBV5-6
J gene: TRBJ2-7
D gene: .
clone size: few

CDR3 protein: CASSPGLGKLFF
CDR3 DNA: TGTGCCAGCAGCCCAGGGTTAGGAAAACTGTTTTTT
V gene: TRBV12-3/TRBV12-4
J gene: TRBJ1-4
D gene: .
clone size: many

CDR3 protein: CASNARGTQYF
CDR3 DNA: TGTGCCAGCAATGCCCGCGGAACGCAGTATTTT
V gene: TRBV6-5
J gene: TRBJ2-3
D gene: .
clone size: .

CDR3 protein: CASSGFQQGSTKNIQYF
CDR3 DNA: TGTGCCAGCAGCGGATTTCAACAGGGGAGTACCAAAAACATTCAGTACTTC
V gene: TRBV13
J gene: TRBJ2-4
D gene: TRBD1
clone size: .

CDR3 protein: CASSRLRQNQETQYF
CDR3 DNA: TGTGCCAGCAGTAGACTTCGACAGAACCAAGAGACCCAGTACTTC
V gene: TRBV6-2/TRBV6-3
J gene: TRBJ2-5
D gene: .
clone size: few

CDR3 protein: CASSHSGGMNTEAFF
CDR3 DNA: TGTGCCAGCAGCCACTCCGGGGGGATGAACACTGAAGCTTTCTTT
V gene: TRBV3-1
J gene: TRBJ1-1
D gene: .
clone size: few

CDR3 protein: CASSSGVGATGNTIYF
CDR3 DNA: TGTGCCAGCTCTTCCGGGGTGGGCGCAACTGGAAACACCATATATTTT
V gene: TRBV18
J gene: TRBJ1-3
D gene: .
clone size: .

CDR3 protein: CASRGQGTDTQYF
CDR3 DNA: TGTGCCAGCAGGGGACAAGGCACAGATACGCAGTATTTT
V gene: TRBV6-6
J gene: TRBJ2-3
D gene: .
clone size: few

CDR3 protein: CASSLVSGAVVYNEQFF
CDR3 DNA: TGTGCCAGCAGTTTAGTAAGCGGGGCGGTCGTCTACAATGAGCAGTTCTTC
V gene: TRBV12-3/TRBV12-4
J gene: TRBJ2-1
D gene: TRBD2
clone size: many

CDR3 protein: CASSSPTVSTGELFF
CDR3 DNA: TGTGCCAGCAGCTCTCCGACGGTATCGACCGGGGAGCTGTTTTTT
V gene: TRBV7-9
J gene: TRBJ2-2
D gene: .
clone size: many

CDR3 protein: CSVVLAGAAVTGELFF
CDR3 DNA: TGCAGCGTTGTCCTAGCGGGGGCTGCTGTCACCGGGGAGCTGTTTTTT
V gene: TRBV29-1
J gene: TRBJ2-2
D gene: TRBD2
clone size: .

CDR3 protein: CASSLEGTGVGNTEAFF
CDR3 DNA: TGCGCCAGCAGCTTGGAAGGGACAGGGGTGGGGAACACTGAAGCTTTCTTT
V gene: TRBV5-1
J gene: TRBJ1-1
D gene: TRBD1
clone size: .

CDR3 protein: CATSILSSIQYF
CDR3 DNA: TGTGCCACCAGTATATTGTCGAGCATTCAGTACTTC
V gene: TRBV15
J gene: TRBJ2-4
D gene: .
clone size: .

CDR3 protein: CASSLGTGTPTNEKLFF
CDR3 DNA: TGTGCCAGCAGTCTTGGGACAGGTACTCCAACTAATGAAAAACTGTTTTTT
V gene: TRBV9
J gene: TRBJ1-4
D gene: TRBD1
clone size: .

CDR3 protein: CASSLGSSGADTQYF
CDR3 DNA: TGCGCCAGCAGCTTGGGAAGTAGCGGGGCAGATACGCAGTATTTT
V gene: TRBV5-1
J gene: TRBJ2-3
D gene: TRBD2
clone size: few

CDR3 protein: CASSFGDEQYF
CDR3 DNA: TGTGCCAGCAGTTTTGGCGACGAGCAGTACTTC
V gene: TRBV12-3/TRBV12-4
J gene: TRBJ2-7
D gene: .
clone size: .

CDR3 protein: CASSLAGQGLYNEQFF
CDR3 DNA: TGTGCCAGCAGTTTGGCGGGACAGGGGTTGTACAATGAGCAGTTCTTC
V gene: TRBV28
J gene: TRBJ2-1
D gene: TRBD1
clone size: .

CDR3 protein: CASSSNPNEQFF
CDR3 DNA: TGTGCCAGCAGCTCCAACCCCAATGAGCAGTTCTTC
V gene: TRBV7-2
J gene: TRBJ2-1
D gene: .
clone size: .

CDR3 protein: CASSLQGVSNQAFF
CDR3 DNA: TGTGCCAGCAGTTTACAGGGCGTTTCAAATCAAGCTTTCTTT
V gene: TRBV27
J gene: TRBJ1-1
D gene: .
clone size: .